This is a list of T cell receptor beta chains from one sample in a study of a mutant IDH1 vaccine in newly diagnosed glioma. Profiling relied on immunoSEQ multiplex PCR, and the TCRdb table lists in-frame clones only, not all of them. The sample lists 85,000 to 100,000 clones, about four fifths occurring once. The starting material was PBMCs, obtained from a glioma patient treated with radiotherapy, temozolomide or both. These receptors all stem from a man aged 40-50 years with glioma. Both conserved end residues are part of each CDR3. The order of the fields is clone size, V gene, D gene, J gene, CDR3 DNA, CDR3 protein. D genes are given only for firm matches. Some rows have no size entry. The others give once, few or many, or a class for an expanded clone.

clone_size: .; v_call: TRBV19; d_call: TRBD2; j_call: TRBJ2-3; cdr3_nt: TGTGCCAGTAGTAGGCGGGAGACAGATACGCAGTATTTT; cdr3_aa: CASSRRETDTQYF
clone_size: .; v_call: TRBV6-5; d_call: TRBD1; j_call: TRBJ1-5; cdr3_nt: TGTGCCAGCAGTGTGGGACAGGGGCTCAATCAGCCCCAGCATTTT; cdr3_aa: CASSVGQGLNQPQHF
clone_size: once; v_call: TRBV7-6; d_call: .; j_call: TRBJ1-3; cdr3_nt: TGTGCCAGCAGCTCAGGGTCTGGAAACACCATATATTTT; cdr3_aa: CASSSGSGNTIYF
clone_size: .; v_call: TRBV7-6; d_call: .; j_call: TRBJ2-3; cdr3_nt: TGTGCCAGCAGCTTAGGGGCAGCCCCTAGCACAGATACGCAGTATTTT; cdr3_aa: CASSLGAAPSTDTQYF
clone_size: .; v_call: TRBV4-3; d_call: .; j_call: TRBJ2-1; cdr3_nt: TGCGCCAGCAGCCAAGGTTATAGGGGACGGCACAATGAGCAGTTCTTC; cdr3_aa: CASSQGYRGRHNEQFF
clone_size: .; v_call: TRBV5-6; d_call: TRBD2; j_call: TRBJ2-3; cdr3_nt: TGTGCCAGCAGCTTGATTCTAGCGGGGCTAACAGATACGCAGTATTTT; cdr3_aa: CASSLILAGLTDTQYF
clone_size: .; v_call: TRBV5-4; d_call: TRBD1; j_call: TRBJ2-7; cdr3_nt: TGTGCCAGCAGCTCCGGGACAGGGATGAGGAACGAGCAGTACTTC; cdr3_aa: CASSSGTGMRNEQYF
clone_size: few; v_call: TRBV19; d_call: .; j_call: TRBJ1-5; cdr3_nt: TGTGCCAGTAGTATTGAAGGGAATAGCAATCAGCCCCAGCATTTT; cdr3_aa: CASSIEGNSNQPQHF
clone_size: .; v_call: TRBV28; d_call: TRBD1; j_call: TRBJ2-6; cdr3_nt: TGTGCCAGCAGCACCAGGGGGAACTCTGGGGCCAACGTCCTGACTTTC; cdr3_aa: CASSTRGNSGANVLTF
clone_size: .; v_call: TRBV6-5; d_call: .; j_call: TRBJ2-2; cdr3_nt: TGTGCCAGCACGGGGGACACCGGGGAGCTGTTTTTT; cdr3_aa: CASTGDTGELFF
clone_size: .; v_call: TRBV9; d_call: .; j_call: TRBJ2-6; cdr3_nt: TGTGCCAGCAGCGAACAGGGCTCTGGGGCCAACGTCCTGACTTTC; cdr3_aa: CASSEQGSGANVLTF
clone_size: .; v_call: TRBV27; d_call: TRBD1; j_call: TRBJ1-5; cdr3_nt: TGTGCCAGCATTTGCCCTGAGACAGGGGCTATAAGCAATCAGCCCCAGCATTTT; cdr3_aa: CASICPETGAISNQPQHF
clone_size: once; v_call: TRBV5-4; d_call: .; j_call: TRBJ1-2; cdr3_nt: TGTGCCAGCAGCATCCTCAGGGTGCTTGGTCTTCCAGACTATGGCTACACCTTC; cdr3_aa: CASSILRVLGLPDYGYTF
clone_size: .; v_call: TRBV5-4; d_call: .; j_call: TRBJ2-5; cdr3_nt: TGTGCCAGCAGCTCGGGGCCCCTGGAACTGGAGACCCAGTACTTC; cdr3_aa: CASSSGPLELETQYF
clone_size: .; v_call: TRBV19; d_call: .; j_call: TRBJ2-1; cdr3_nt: TGTGCCAGTGGTCGAGGCCCCGGCTCCTACAATGAGCAGTTCTTC; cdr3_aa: CASGRGPGSYNEQFF
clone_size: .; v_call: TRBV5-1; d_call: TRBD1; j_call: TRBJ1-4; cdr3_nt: TGCGCCAGCAGCTTCCAGACAGGGGCGGGTGAAAAACTGTTTTTT; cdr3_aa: CASSFQTGAGEKLFF
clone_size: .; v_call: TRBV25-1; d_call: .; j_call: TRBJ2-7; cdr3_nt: TGTGCCAGCAGGGTAAGCTCCTACGAGCAGTACTTC; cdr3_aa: CASRVSSYEQYF
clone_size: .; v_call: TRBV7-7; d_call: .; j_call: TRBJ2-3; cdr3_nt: TGTGCTAGCAGTCCAGGCGGGGGCGCGACAGATACGCAGTATTTT; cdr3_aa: CASSPGGGATDTQYF
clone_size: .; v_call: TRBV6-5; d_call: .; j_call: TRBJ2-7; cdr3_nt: TGTGCCAGCAGTTACGGGCCGGGGCAGCAGTACTTC; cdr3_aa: CASSYGPGQQYF
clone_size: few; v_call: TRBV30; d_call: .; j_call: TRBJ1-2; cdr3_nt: TGTGCCTGGAGTGTCGGGGGCCCCTATGGCTACACCTTC; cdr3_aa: CAWSVGGPYGYTF
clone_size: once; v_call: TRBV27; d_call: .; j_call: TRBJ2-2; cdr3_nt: TGTGCCAGCAGTTCCCGCATTGTCGTTACCGGGGAGCTGTTTTTT; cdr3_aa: CASSSRIVVTGELFF
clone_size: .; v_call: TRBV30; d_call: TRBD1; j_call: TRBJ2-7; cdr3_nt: TGTGCCTGGAGTCGGGGACAGGGCGGTTCTGGGCAGTACTTC; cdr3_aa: CAWSRGQGGSGQYF
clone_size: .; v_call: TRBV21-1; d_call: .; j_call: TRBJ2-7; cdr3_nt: TGTGCCAGCAGCAAACATCGAATAGATACTAGGAACCAACCCTACGAGCAGTACTTC; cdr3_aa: CASSKHRIDTRNQPYEQYF
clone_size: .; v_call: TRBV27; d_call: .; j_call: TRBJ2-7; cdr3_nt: TGTGCCAGCAGTCCCTCCGGCCTCATCCCATACGAGCAGTACTTC; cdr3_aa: CASSPSGLIPYEQYF
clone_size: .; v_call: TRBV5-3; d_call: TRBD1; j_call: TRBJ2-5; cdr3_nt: TGTGCCAGAAGCCCGGGACAGGGGACGTTTCCGTCAAAGACCCAGTACTTC; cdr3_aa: CARSPGQGTFPSKTQYF
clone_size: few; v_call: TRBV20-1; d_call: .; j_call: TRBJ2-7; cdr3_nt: TGCAGTGCTTCCACCTCCTACGAGCAGTACTTC; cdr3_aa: CSASTSYEQYF
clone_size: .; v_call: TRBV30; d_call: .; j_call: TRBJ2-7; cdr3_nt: TGTGCCTGGACCCACGGGACCGTCGAGCAGTACTTC; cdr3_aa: CAWTHGTVEQYF
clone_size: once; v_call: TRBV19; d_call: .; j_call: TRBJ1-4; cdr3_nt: TGTGCCAGTAGTATAGACAGGAGGGAAAAACTGTTTTTT; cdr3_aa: CASSIDRREKLFF
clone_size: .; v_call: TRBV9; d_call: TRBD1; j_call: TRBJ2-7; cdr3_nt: TGTGCCAGCAGCGCGGGACAGTCCCCCTCCTACGAGCAGTACTTC; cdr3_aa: CASSAGQSPSYEQYF
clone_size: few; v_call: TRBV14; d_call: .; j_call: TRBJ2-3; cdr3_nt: TGTGCCAGCAGCCACCCCCCCGGCGGGTATAGCACAGATACGCAGTATTTT; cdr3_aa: CASSHPPGGYSTDTQYF
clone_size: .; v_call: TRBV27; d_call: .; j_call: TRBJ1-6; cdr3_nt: TGTGCCAGCAGTTTTATTTCAGGGGCCCTTTTGAATTCACCCCTCCACTTT; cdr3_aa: CASSFISGALLNSPLHF
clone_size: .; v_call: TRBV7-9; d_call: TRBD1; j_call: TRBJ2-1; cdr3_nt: TGTGCCAGCAGCCCCGGGACAGGAAGGGTCAATGAGCAGTTCTTC; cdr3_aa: CASSPGTGRVNEQFF
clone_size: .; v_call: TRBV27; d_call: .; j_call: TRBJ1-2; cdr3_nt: TGTGCCAGCAGTCCCCCGGGCCCGGGGTTATATGGCTACACCTTC; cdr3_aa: CASSPPGPGLYGYTF
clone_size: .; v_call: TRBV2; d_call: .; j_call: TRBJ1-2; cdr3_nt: TGTGCCAGCAGTGAGGGGTTCTATGGCTACACCTTC; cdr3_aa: CASSEGFYGYTF
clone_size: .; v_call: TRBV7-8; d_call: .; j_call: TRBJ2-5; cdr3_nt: TGTGCCAGCAGCTTAGCACAAGAGACCCAGTACTTC; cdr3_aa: CASSLAQETQYF
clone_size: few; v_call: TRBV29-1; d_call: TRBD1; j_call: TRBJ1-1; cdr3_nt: TGCAGCGTTGAAGTCAAGGGGGCTGGCACTGAAGCTTTCTTT; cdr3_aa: CSVEVKGAGTEAFF
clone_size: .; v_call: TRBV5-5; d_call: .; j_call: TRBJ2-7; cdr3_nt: TGTGCCAGCAGCCCCATTCGAATGGAGCAGTACTTC; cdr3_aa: CASSPIRMEQYF
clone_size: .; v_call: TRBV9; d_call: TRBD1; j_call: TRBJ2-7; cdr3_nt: TGTGCCAGCAGCGAAACAGGACAGGCGACCGAGCAGTACTTC; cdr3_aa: CASSETGQATEQYF
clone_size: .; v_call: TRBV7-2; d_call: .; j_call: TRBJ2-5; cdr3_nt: TGTGCCAGCAGCTTAGGACGGTTAGGGATAGAGACCCAGTACTTC; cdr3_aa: CASSLGRLGIETQYF
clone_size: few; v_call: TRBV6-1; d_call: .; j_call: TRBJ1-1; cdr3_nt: TGTGCCAGCAGGACGGCTGAGGCTTTCTTT; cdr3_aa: CASRTAEAFF
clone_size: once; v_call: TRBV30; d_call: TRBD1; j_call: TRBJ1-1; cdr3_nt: TGTGCCTGGAGGGACAGGGGGAACACTGAAGCTTTCTTT; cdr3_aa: CAWRDRGNTEAFF
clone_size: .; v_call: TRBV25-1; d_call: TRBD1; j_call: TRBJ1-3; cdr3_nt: TGTGCCAGCAGTGACCCTGGACAGGGGGCCGGAAACACCATATATTTT; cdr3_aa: CASSDPGQGAGNTIYF
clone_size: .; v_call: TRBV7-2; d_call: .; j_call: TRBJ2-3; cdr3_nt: TGTGCCAGCAGACCATGGAGCGGGACACCAGATACGCAGTATTTT; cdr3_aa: CASRPWSGTPDTQYF
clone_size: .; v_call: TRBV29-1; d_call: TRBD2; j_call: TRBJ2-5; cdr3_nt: TGCAGCGCCGTACTAGCGGGGGGCGGGGAGACCCAGTACTTC; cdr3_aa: CSAVLAGGGETQYF
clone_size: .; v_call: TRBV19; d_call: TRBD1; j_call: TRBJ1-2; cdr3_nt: TGTGCCAGTAGTAGGGACAGGGGGCGCTTGAACTATGGCTACACCTTC; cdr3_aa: CASSRDRGRLNYGYTF
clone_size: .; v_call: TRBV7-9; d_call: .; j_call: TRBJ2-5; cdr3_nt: TGTGCCAGCAGCTTAGGAGGACTCTCACTCCAAGAGACCCAGTACTTC; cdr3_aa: CASSLGGLSLQETQYF
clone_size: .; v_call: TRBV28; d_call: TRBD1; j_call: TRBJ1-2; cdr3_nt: TGTGCCAGCACCCAAGGACAGGGCAGCTATGGCTACACCTTC; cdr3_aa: CASTQGQGSYGYTF
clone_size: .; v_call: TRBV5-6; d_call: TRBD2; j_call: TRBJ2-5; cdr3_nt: TGTGCCAGCAGCTTGTCTTCCGGGAGGGTTGGGGAGACCCAGTACTTC; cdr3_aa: CASSLSSGRVGETQYF
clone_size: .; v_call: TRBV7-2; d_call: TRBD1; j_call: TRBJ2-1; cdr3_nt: TGTGCCAGCAGCTTCGGGACAGGGTGGAATGAGCAGTTCTTC; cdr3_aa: CASSFGTGWNEQFF
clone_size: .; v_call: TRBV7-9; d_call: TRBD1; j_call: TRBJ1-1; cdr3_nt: TGTGCCAGCAGCGCCCGACAGGGTAGCGACGCTTTCTTT; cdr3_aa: CASSARQGSDAFF